This T cell receptor beta chain is drawn from a study of blood T cell repertoires in COVID-19. In the study overall: The samples span acute and convalescent COVID-19 from the United States, Italy and Spain.

In its sample, this clone was seen once. Germline CDR1 MGHDK, CDR2 SYGVNS. V was clipped by 6 bases and J by 1 base; unmatched bases: 3. The length of the CDR3 is 15 residues. In the source study's methods: The authors estimated nucleated cell counts from reference gene primer amplification. TCRdb's copy holds only in-frame clones and misses some; the assay was immunoSEQ multiplex PCR. D and trimming were read from the DNA, whereas the V and J calls and clone size are those reported in that table. The table has approximately 160,000 clones, around 84% seen once. Ages ranged from roughly 18 to 100 years, with residence in about 23 US areas.

Source material: PBMCs or T cells enriched from blood (not recorded which). The TCR comes from a middle-aged man who had recovered from COVID-19. This chain joins TRBV25-1 and TRBJ1-2; 12 bases match TRBD1. CDR3 DNA sequence: TGTGCCAGCAGGGGACAGGGGGCGTTTAACTATGGCTACACCTTC. Protein: CASRGQGAFNYGYTF.